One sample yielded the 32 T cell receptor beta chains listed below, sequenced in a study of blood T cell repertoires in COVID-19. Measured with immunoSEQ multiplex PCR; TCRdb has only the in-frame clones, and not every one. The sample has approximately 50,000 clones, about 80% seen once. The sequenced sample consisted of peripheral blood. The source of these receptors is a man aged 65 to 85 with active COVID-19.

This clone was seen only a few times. The CDR3 spells CASSENAVGRAYEQYF. The CDR3 bases are TGTGCCAGCAGTGAGAATGCGGTGGGCAGGGCGTACGAGCAGTACTTC. The chain joins TRBV6-1 to TRBJ2-7, with D perhaps matching TRBD1 (5 bases). The V end was cut by 3 bases, the J end by 4 bases, with 19 bases between. The CDR3 runs 16 residues. Per the germline V gene, CDR1 is MNHNS and CDR2 is SASEGT.

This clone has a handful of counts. CDR3 residues: CASGLFGQINQPQHF. CDR3 nucleotide sequence: TGTGCTAGTGGTTTGTTTGGACAGATTAATCAGCCCCAGCATTTT. The chain joins TRBV12-5 to TRBJ1-5; D perhaps matches TRBD1 (6 bases). Trimming took off 2 bases at V and 4 bases at J, with 12 bases between the two ends. This CDR3 has 15 residues. CDR1 LGHNT and CDR2 FRNRAP come from the germline V gene.

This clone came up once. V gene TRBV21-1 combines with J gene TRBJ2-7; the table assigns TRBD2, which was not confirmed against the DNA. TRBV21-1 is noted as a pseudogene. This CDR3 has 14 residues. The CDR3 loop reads CASSKGVGAYEQYF. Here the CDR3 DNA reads TGTGCCAGCAGCAAAGGGGTGGGAGCCTACGAGCAGTACTTC.

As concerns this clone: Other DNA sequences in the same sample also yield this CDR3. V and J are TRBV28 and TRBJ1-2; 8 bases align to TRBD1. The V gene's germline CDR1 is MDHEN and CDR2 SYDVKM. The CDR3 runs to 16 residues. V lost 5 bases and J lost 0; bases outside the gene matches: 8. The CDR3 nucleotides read TGTGCCAGCAGTCCCCCATGGACAGGGTCTAACTATGGCTACACCTTC. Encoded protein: CASSPPWTGSNYGYTF.

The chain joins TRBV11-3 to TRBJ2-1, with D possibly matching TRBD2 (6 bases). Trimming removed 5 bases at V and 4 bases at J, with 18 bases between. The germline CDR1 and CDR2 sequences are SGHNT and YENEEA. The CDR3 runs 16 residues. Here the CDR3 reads CASSRAGTLAYNEQFF. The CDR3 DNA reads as TGTGCCAGCAGCCGAGCCGGGACTCTAGCATACAATGAGCAGTTCTTC.

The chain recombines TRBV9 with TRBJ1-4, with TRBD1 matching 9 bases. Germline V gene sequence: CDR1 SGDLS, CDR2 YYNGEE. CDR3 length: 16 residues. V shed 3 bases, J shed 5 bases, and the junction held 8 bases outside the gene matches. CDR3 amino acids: CASSATGGGGNEKLFF. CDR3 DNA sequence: TGTGCCAGCAGCGCGACAGGGGGAGGTGGAAATGAAAAACTGTTTTTT. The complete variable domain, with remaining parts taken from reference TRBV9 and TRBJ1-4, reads DSGVTQTPKHLITATGQRVTLRCSPRSGDLSVYWYQQSLDQGLQFLIQYYNGEERAKGNILERFSAQQFPDLHSELNLSSLELGDSALYFCASSATGGGGNEKLFFGSGTQLSVL.

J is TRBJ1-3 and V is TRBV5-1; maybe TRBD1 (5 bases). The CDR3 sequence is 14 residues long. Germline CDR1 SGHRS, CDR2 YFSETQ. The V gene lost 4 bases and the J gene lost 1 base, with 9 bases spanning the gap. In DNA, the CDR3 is TGCGCCAGCAGCCCGGGGGAGTCTGGAAACACCATATATTTT. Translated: CASSPGESGNTIYF.

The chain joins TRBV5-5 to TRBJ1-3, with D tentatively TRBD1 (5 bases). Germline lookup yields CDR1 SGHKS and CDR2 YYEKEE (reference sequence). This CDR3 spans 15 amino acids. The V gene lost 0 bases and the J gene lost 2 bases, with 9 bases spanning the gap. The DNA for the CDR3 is TGTGCCAGCAGCTTGGACCAGGGCACTGGAAACACCATATATTTT. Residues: CASSLDQGTGNTIYF. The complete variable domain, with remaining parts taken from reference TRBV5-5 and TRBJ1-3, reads DAGVTQSPTHLIKTRGQQVTLRCSPISGHKSVSWYQQVLGQGPQFIFQYYEKEERGRGNFPDRFSARQFPNYSSELNVNALLLGDSALYLCASSLDQGTGNTIYFGEGSWLTVV.

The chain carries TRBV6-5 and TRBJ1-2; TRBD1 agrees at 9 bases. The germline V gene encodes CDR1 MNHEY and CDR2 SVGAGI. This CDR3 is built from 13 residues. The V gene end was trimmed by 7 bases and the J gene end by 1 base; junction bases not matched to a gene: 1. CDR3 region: CASMDRGNYGYTF. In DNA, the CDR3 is TGTGCCAGCATGGACAGGGGTAACTATGGCTACACCTTC.

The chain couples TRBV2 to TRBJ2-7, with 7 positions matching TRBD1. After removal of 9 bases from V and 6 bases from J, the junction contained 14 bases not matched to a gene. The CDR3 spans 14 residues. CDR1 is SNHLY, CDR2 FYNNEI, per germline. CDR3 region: CASSRDRGFSEQYF. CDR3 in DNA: TGTGCCAGTTCGAGGGACAGAGGTTTTTCCGAGCAGTACTTC.

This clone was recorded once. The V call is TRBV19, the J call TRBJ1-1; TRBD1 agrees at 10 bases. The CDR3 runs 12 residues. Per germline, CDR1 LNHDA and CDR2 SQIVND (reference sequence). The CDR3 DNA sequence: TGTGCTACCCGACAGGGGGCCACTGAAGCTTTCTTT. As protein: CATRQGATEAFF.

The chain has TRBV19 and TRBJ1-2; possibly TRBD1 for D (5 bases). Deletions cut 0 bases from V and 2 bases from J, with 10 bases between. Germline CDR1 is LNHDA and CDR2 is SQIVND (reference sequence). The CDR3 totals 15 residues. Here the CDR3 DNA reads TGTGCCAGTAGTATAGATCCACAGGTGAACTATGGCTACACCTTC. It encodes CASSIDPQVNYGYTF.

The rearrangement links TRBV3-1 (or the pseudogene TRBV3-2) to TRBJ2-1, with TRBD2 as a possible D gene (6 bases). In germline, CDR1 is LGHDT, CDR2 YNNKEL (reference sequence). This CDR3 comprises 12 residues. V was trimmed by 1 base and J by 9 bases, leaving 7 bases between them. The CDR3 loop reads CASSQGLVEQFF. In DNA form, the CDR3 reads TGTGCCAGCAGCCAAGGACTAGTTGAGCAGTTCTTC.

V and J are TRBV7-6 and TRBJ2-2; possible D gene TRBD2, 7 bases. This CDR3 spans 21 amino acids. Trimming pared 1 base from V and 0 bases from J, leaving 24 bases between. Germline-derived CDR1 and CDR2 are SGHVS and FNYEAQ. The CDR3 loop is CASSLELASGGGITNTGELFF. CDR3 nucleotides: TGTGCCAGCAGCTTAGAATTGGCTAGCGGAGGGGGAATAACGAACACCGGGGAGCTGTTTTTT.

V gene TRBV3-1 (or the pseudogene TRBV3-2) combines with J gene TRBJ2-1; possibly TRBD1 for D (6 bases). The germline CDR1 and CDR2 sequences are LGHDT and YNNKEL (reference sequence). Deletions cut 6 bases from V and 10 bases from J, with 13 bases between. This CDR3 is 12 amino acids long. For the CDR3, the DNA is TGTGCCAGCAGGTCAACAGGGCGCGAGCAGTTCTTC. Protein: CASRSTGREQFF.

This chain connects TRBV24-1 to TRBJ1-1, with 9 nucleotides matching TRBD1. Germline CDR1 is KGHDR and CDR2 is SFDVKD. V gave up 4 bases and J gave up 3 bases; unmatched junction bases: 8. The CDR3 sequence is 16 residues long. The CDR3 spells CATSDPTGGKDTEAFF. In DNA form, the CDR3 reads TGTGCCACCAGTGACCCGACAGGGGGTAAAGACACTGAAGCTTTCTTT.

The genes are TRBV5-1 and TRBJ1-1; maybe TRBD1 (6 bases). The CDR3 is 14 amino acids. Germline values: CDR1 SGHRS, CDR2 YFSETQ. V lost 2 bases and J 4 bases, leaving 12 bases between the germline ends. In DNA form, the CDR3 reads TGCGCCAGCAGCTTCGGGTCCAGGGGCACTGAAGCTTTCTTT. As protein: CASSFGSRGTEAFF.

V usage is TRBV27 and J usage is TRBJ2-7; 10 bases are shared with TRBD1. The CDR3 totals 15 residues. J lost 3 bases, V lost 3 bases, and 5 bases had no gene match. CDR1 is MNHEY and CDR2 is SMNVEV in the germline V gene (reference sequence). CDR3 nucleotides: TGTGCCAGCAGTTTGCAGACAGGGGGCATCTACGAGCAGTACTTC. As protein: CASSLQTGGIYEQYF.

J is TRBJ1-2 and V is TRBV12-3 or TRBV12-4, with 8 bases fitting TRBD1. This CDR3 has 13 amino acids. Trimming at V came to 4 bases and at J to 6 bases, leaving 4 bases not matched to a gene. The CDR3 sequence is CASSWGTGDGYTF. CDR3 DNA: TGTGCCAGCAGTTGGGGGACAGGCGATGGCTACACCTTC.

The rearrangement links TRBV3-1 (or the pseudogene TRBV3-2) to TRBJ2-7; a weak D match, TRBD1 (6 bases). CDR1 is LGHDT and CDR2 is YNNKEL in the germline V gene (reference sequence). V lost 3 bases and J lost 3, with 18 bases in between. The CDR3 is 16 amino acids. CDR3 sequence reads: CASSHRPNRADYEQYF. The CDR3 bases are TGTGCCAGCAGCCATAGACCGAACAGGGCAGACTACGAGCAGTACTTC.

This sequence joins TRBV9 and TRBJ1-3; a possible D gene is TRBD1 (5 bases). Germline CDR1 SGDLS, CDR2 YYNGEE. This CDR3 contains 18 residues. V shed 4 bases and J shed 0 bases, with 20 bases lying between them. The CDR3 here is CASSLRGDSIRSGNTIYF. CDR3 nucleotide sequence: TGTGCCAGCAGCCTAAGAGGTGACAGCATCCGCTCTGGAAACACCATATATTTT.

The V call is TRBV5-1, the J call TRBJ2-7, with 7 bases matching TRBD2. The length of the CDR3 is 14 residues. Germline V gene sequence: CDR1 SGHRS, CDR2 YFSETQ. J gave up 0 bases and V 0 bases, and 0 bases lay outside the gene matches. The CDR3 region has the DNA TGCGCCAGCAGCTTGGGCGGGAGCTCCTACGAGCAGTACTTC. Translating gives CASSLGGSSYEQYF.

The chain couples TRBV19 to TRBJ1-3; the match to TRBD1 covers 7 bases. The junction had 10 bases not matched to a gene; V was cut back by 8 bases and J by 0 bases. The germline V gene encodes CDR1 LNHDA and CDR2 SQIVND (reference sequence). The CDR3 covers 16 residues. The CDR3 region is CASGSKGGHSGNTIYF. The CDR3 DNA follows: TGTGCCAGTGGTTCTAAAGGGGGCCACTCTGGAAACACCATATATTTT.

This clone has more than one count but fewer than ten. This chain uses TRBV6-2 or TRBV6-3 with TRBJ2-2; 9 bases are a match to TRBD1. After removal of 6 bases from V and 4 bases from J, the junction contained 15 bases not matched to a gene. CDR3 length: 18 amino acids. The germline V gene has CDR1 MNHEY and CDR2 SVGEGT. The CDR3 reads CASSSLRDRVWSTGELFF. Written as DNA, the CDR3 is TGTGCCAGCAGCTCCCTCCGGGACAGGGTCTGGTCCACCGGGGAGCTGTTTTTT.

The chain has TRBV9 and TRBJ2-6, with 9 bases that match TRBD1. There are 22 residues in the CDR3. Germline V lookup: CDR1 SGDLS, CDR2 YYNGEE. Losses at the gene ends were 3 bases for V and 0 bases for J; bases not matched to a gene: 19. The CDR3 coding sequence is TGTGCCAGCAGCGACCCCTTCCCGGGACAGGGCCTCTATCACTCTGGGGCCAACGTCCTGACTTTC. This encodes CASSDPFPGQGLYHSGANVLTF.

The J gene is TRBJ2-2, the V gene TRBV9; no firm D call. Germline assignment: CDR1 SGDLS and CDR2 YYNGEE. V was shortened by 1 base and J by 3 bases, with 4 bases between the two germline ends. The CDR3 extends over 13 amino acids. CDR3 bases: TGTGCCAGCAGCGTACGAGACACCGGGGAGCTGTTTTTT. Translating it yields CASSVRDTGELFF.

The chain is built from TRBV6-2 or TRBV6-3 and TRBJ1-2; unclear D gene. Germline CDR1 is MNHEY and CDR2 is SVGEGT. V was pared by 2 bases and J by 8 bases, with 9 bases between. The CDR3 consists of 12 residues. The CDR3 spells CASSYEVGGYTF. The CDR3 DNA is TGTGCCAGCAGTTACGAGGTCGGAGGCTACACCTTC.

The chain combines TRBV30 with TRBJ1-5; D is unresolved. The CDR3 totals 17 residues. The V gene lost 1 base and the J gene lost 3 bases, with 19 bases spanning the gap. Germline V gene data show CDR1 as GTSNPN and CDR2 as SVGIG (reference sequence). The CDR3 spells CAWSARANAGFNQPQHF. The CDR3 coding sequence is TGTGCCTGGAGTGCGCGGGCCAACGCAGGATTCAATCAGCCCCAGCATTTT. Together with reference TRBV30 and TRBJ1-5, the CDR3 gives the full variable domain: SQTIHQWPATLVQPVGSPLSLECTVEGTSNPNLYWYRQAAGRGLQLLFYSVGIGQISSEVPQNLSASRPQDRQFILSSKKLLLSDSGFYLCAWSARANAGFNQPQHFGDGTRLSIL.

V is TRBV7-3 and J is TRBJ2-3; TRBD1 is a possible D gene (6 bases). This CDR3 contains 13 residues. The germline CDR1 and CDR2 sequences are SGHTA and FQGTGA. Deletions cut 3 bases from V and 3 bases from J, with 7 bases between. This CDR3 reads CASSFQGTDTQYF. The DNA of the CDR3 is TGTGCCAGCAGCTTTCAGGGGACAGATACGCAGTATTTT.

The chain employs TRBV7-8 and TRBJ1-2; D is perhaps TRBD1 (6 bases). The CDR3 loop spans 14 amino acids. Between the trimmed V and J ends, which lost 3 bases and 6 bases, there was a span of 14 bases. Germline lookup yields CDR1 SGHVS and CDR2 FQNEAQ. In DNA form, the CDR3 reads TGTGCCAGCAGCTTGGACACAGGGAGCAATGGCTACACCTTC. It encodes CASSLDTGSNGYTF.

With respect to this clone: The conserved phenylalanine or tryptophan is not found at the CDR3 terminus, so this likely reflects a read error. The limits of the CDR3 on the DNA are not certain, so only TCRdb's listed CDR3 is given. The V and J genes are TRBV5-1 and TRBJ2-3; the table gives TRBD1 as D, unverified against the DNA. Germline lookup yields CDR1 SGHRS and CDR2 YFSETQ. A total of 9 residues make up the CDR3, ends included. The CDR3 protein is CASSLAGTV.

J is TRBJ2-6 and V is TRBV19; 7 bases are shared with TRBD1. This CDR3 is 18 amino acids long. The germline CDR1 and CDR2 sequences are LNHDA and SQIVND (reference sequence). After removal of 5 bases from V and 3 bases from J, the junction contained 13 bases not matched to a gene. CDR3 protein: CASSSWGQSRFGANVLTF. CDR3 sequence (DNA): TGTGCCAGTAGTTCCTGGGGACAGAGTCGCTTTGGGGCCAACGTCCTGACTTTC. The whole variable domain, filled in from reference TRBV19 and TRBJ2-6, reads DGGITQSPKYLFRKEGQNVTLSCEQNLNHDAMYWYRQDPGQGLRLIYYSQIVNDFQKGDIAEGYSVSREKKESFPLTVTSAQKNPTAFYLCASSSWGQSRFGANVLTFGAGSRLTVL.